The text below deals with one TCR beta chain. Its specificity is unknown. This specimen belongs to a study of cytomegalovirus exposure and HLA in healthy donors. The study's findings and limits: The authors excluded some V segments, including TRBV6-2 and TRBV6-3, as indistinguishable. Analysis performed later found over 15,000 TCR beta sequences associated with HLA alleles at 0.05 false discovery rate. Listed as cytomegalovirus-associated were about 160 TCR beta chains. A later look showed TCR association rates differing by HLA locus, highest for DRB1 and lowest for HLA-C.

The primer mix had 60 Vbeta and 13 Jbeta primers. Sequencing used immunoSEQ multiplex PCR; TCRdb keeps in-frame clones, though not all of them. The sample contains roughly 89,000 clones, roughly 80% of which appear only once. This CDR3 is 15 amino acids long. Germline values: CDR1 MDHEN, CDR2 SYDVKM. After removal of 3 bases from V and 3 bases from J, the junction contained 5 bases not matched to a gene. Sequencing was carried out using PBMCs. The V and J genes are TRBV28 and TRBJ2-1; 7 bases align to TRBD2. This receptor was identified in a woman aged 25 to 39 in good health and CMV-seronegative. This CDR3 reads CASSFEAGYYNEQFF. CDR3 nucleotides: TGTGCCAGCAGTTTCGAAGCGGGGTACTACAATGAGCAGTTCTTC.